The 17 T cell receptor beta chains presented below share a single source sample, sequenced in a study of naive CD8 T cells in extremely preterm neonates. Data came from immunoSEQ multiplex PCR; TCRdb stores just in-frame clones and leaves some out. The repertoire holds several thousand clones, with 95% to 98% as singletons. The sequenced sample was naive CD8+ T cells from blood. The receptors were gathered from a human donor in good health.

The chain is built from TRBV7-6 and TRBJ1-2; 9 nucleotides line up with TRBD1. V lost 5 bases, J lost 7 bases, and 14 bases stayed unmatched. The CDR3 spans 16 residues. In germline, CDR1 is SGHVS, CDR2 FNYEAQ. The CDR3 DNA reads as TGTGCCAGCAGCGCTATCACCGGGACAGGGCCGTCTGGCTACACCTTC. This encodes CASSAITGTGPSGYTF.

The chain carries TRBV13 and TRBJ1-4; 11 nucleotides agree with TRBD1. The CDR3 sequence is 15 residues long. Germline CDR1 PRHDT, CDR2 FYEKMQ (reference sequence). The ends lost 5 bases at V and 6 bases at J; junction bases unmatched: 5. CDR3 bases: TGTGCCAGCAGCACGGACAGGGGGCGGTATGAAAAACTGTTTTTT. It codes for CASSTDRGRYEKLFF.

This chain uses TRBV6-1 with TRBJ2-5, with a weak D call TRBD2 (5 bases). Germline V gene sequence: CDR1 MNHNS, CDR2 SASEGT. The length of the CDR3 is 14 residues. V was clipped by 0 bases and J by 5 bases, with 10 bases between them. Written as DNA, the CDR3 is TGTGCCAGCAGTGAAGCGCGGGCGACGGAGACCCAGTACTTC. It specifies CASSEARATETQYF.

This chain uses TRBV30 with TRBJ1-5; 7 positions match TRBD1. The CDR3 has 15 residues. Germline V lookup: CDR1 GTSNPN, CDR2 SVGIG (reference sequence). V lost 2 bases and J lost 4; bases outside the gene matches: 8. The DNA of the CDR3 is TGTGCCTGGAGTCCAACAGGGGTGGGAAATCAGCCCCAGCATTTT. As protein: CAWSPTGVGNQPQHF.

The CDR3 DNA is TGTGCCAGCAGTACCACTAGCGGGGGCCCCTACGAGCAGTACTTC. Amino acids: CASSTTSGGPYEQYF. The gene calls are TRBV6-5 and TRBJ2-7; 11 positions match TRBD2. V lost 5 bases, J lost 2 bases, and 5 bases stayed unmatched. The CDR3 has 15 residues. Germline CDR1 is MNHEY and CDR2 is SVGAGI.

The CDR3 here is CASSSQGAVGNTIYF. For the CDR3, the DNA is TGTGCCAGCAGCTCACAGGGGGCAGTTGGAAACACCATATATTTT. This chain links TRBV7-9 with TRBJ1-3; 9 bases line up with TRBD1. The CDR3 runs 15 residues. CDR1 and CDR2 (germline): SEHNR, FQNEAQ (reference sequence). The V segment lost 4 bases and the J segment 3 bases; nucleotides outside the gene matches: 4.

This chain uses TRBV6-5 with TRBJ1-1, with D possibly matching TRBD1 (6 bases). The germline V gene encodes CDR1 MNHEY and CDR2 SVGAGI. This CDR3 has 14 amino acids. The V end was cut by 3 bases, the J end by 2 bases, with 10 bases between. CDR3 sequence: CASSYSQGNTEAFF. CDR3 coding DNA: TGTGCCAGCAGTTATTCACAGGGAAACACTGAAGCTTTCTTT.

The V gene is TRBV9, the J gene TRBJ1-5; possibly TRBD1 for D (5 bases). V was cut by 2 bases and J by 4 bases, with 10 bases left in between. The CDR3 runs 14 residues. CDR1 and CDR2 from the germline V gene are SGDLS and YYNGEE. The CDR3 here is CASSVGQENQPQHF. DNA of the CDR3: TGTGCCAGCAGCGTGGGGCAGGAGAATCAGCCCCAGCATTTT. The full variable domain, its missing parts supplied by reference TRBV9 and TRBJ1-5, is DSGVTQTPKHLITATGQRVTLRCSPRSGDLSVYWYQQSLDQGLQFLIQYYNGEERAKGNILERFSAQQFPDLHSELNLSSLELGDSALYFCASSVGQENQPQHFGDGTRLSIL.

The V and J genes are TRBV19 and TRBJ1-5, with 9 nucleotides matching TRBD1. This CDR3 spans 15 amino acids. Germline V gives CDR1 LNHDA, CDR2 SQIVND (reference sequence). V dropped 5 bases and J dropped 5; count of bases not matched to a gene: 7. CDR3 DNA: TGTGCCAGTAGTCCAATCCGGGACAGGGATCAGCCCCAGCATTTT. Translated, it gives CASSPIRDRDQPQHF.

The rearrangement uses TRBV4-1 and TRBJ1-2, with a possible D match to TRBD1 (5 bases). Per germline, CDR1 MGHRA and CDR2 YSYEKL. Trimming took 1 base from V and 8 from J, leaving 17 bases between them. The CDR3 sequence is 15 residues long. The CDR3 reads CASSQVTGLENGYTF. The CDR3 nucleotides are TGCGCCAGCAGCCAAGTAACGGGACTTGAGAACGGCTACACCTTC.

The CDR3 spells CASSYSASTDTQYF. The CDR3 nucleotides read TGTGCCAGCAGTTACTCGGCCAGCACAGATACGCAGTATTTT. The rearrangement joins TRBV6-5 to TRBJ2-3; D is undetermined. This CDR3 has 14 amino acids. Germline V CDR1 and CDR2: MNHEY, SVGAGI. V was cut by 0 bases and J by 0 bases, with 4 bases left in between.

The chain couples TRBV6-5 to TRBJ1-1; D perhaps matches TRBD1 (6 bases). The CDR3 sequence is 14 residues long. V lost 6 bases, J lost 5 bases, and 16 bases lay in between. The germline V gene has CDR1 MNHEY and CDR2 SVGAGI. In DNA, the CDR3 is TGTGCCAGCAGCTACGACCACAGGGCGACTGAAGCTTTCTTT. Protein sequence: CASSYDHRATEAFF.

The chain joins TRBV19 to TRBJ2-7, with 7 positions matching TRBD1. CDR1 and CDR2 (germline): LNHDA, SQIVND (reference sequence). The CDR3 is 15 amino acids. The ends lost 8 bases at V and 3 bases at J; junction bases unmatched: 13. For the CDR3, the DNA is TGTGCCAGTCTAGGGGACAGCCGGAATGGCTACGAGCAGTACTTC. Protein sequence: CASLGDSRNGYEQYF.

The chain uses TRBV21-1 and TRBJ1-2. TRBV21-1 is a known pseudogene. The CDR3 has 16 residues. CDR3 sequence: CASSKLGQGGLYGYTF. The DNA of the CDR3 is TGTGCCAGCAGCAAATTGGGGCAGGGAGGTCTCTATGGCTACACCTTC.

V is TRBV2 and J is TRBJ2-5; tentatively, D is TRBD2 (6 bases). The J call may be mistaken, given a closer DNA end match to TRBJ2-7. CDR1 and CDR2 from the germline V gene are SNHLY and FYNNEI. This CDR3 is 14 amino acids long. The CDR3: CAGSDGGSTYEQYF. The DNA for the CDR3 is TGTGCCGGGTCTGACGGGGGATCCACCTACGAGCAGTACTTC.

The rearrangement uses TRBV27 and TRBJ1-6; 7 nucleotides align to TRBD1. Per germline, CDR1 MNHEY and CDR2 SMNVEV (reference sequence). This CDR3 is built from 14 residues. Trimming cost V 3 bases and J 9 bases; bases outside gene matches: 5. CDR3 DNA sequence: TGTGCCAGCAGTTTGACAGGGACTGCTTCACCCCTCCACTTT. It is translated as CASSLTGTASPLHF.

This chain links TRBV13 with TRBJ1-4; D gene uncertain. Germline V gives CDR1 PRHDT, CDR2 FYEKMQ (reference sequence). There are 12 residues in the CDR3. Trimming cost V 5 bases and J 10 bases, with 11 bases left between them. The CDR3 DNA reads TGTGCCAGCAGCCAGAAACGGGGAAAACTGTTTTTT. Translated: CASSQKRGKLFF.